This T cell receptor beta chain was captured by sequencing in a study of blood T cell repertoires in COVID-19. At the level of the study: Material from acute and convalescent COVID-19 was sourced from the United States, Italy and Spain.

CDR3 length: 13 amino acids. Losses at the gene ends were 4 bases for V and 6 bases for J; bases not matched to a gene: 5. Germline CDR1 and CDR2: SGDLS and YYNGEE. The data were produced by immunoSEQ multiplex PCR, yet TCRdb's version contains in-frame clones alone and is incomplete. The sample has fewer than 450,000 clones, about nine tenths seen once. This clone has more than one count but fewer than ten. Seattle patients were enrolled during active infection and followed longitudinally. This chain uses TRBV9 with TRBJ1-2; 8 bases agree with TRBD1. The sequence came from a woman aged 45-65 years with COVID-19, enrolled during active disease. The sample comprised peripheral blood. CDR3 DNA: TGTGCCAGCAGCCATACAGGGGGGGATGGCTACACCTTC. Translation gives CASSHTGGDGYTF.